The rows below give T cell receptor beta chains drawn from one sample of a study of T-cell memory formation after mild COVID-19. Using its own MiXCR run on the 5' RACE reads, TCRdb lists one record per CDR3 protein. The table has about 110,000 distinct CDR3 sequences, roughly an eighth seen once. Sequencing was done on a sample of PBMCs or a T cell subset sorted from them (not recorded which). These receptors all stem from an adult woman who had mild COVID-19 (a few samples of this study predate the infection). Cell type and time point are not known. CDR3s include the opening cysteine and the closing phenylalanine or tryptophan. D genes are given only for firm matches. Clone size is stated in some rows and not others, as once, few, many or a class when expanded.

cdr3_nt	cdr3_aa	d_call	clone_size	v_call	j_call
TGTGCCAGCAGCGAAATGGGAGACAGGATTGGGTCCGAGCAGTACTTC	CASSEMGDRIGSEQYF	-	few	TRBV4-2	TRBJ2-7
TGTGCCAGCAGCCCCAGGGTGGGACCCCTACTAGCGGGATATGGGTTCAATGAGCAGTTCTTC	CASSPRVGPLLAGYGFNEQFF	TRBD2	-	TRBV7-6	TRBJ2-1
TGTGCCAGCAGTGATCCGGGACAGGCAAACTACGAGCAGTACTTC	CASSDPGQANYEQYF	TRBD1	few	TRBV25-1	TRBJ2-7
TGTGCCAGCAGCGTAGGATTAGCGGGTGAGGAAGAGACCCAGTACTTC	CASSVGLAGEEETQYF	TRBD2	-	TRBV9	TRBJ2-5
TGCGCCAGCTGCCCCGAAGACAGAGGGTCTGAAAAACTGTTTTTT	CASCPEDRGSEKLFF	-	-	TRBV5-1	TRBJ1-4
TGTGCCAGCAGTTTAAAAGCGGGGGGGCTGACCGGGGAGCTGTTTTTT	CASSLKAGGLTGELFF	TRBD2	-	TRBV12-3/TRBV12-4	TRBJ2-2
TGTGCCAGCAGCTCCACCCTACTTCCCTACAATGAGCAGTTCTTC	CASSSTLLPYNEQFF	-	-	TRBV7-3	TRBJ2-1
TGTGCCAGCAGTTACGAGCGCAGCCTCAACGAGCAGTACTTC	CASSYERSLNEQYF	-	few	TRBV6-2/TRBV6-3	TRBJ2-7
TGCAGTGCTGCCACCGGGACTAGCCAAGAGACCCAGTACTTC	CSAATGTSQETQYF	TRBD2	many	TRBV20-1	TRBJ2-5
TGTGCCAGTAGTATAGGGGCGGTGAACACTGAAGCTTTCTTT	CASSIGAVNTEAFF	-	-	TRBV19	TRBJ1-1
TGTGCCACCAGACGCGAGGACGGCACTGAAGCTTTCTTT	CATRREDGTEAFF	-	-	TRBV15	TRBJ1-1
TGCGCCAGCAGCCCGGGGCAATTGGATGAGCAGTTCTTC	CASSPGQLDEQFF	-	-	TRBV5-1	TRBJ2-1
TGTGCCAGCAGCTCATTGGGGACTAGCGATCGCAATGAGCAGTTCTTC	CASSSLGTSDRNEQFF	TRBD2	many	TRBV11-2	TRBJ2-1
TGCAGCGTTGGGCCCGGGACAGAAAACACTGAAGCTTTCTTT	CSVGPGTENTEAFF	TRBD1	many	TRBV29-1	TRBJ1-1
TGCGCCAGCAGCTTCCGGGACCCAAGCTCCTACGAGCAGTACTTC	CASSFRDPSSYEQYF	-	-	TRBV5-1	TRBJ2-7
TGCAGCGCGGACGGGCTGAACACTGAAGCTTTCTTT	CSADGLNTEAFF	-	few	TRBV29-1	TRBJ1-1
TGTGCCAGCAGCCTCGACAGGGGGTCTACCTACGAGCAGTACTTC	CASSLDRGSTYEQYF	TRBD1	-	TRBV5-5	TRBJ2-7
TGTGCCAGCAGCTTAGGGTTTAGCGGGAGATACAATGAGCAGTTCTTC	CASSLGFSGRYNEQFF	TRBD2	-	TRBV7-2	TRBJ2-1
TGTGCCAGCAGCTTAGGTGTCAGGGGGCCGAACACTGAAGCTTTCTTT	CASSLGVRGPNTEAFF	TRBD1	-	TRBV7-9	TRBJ1-1
TGCGCCAGCAGCTTGAACAGATTATACGAGCAGTACTTC	CASSLNRLYEQYF	-	few	TRBV5-1	TRBJ2-7
TGTGCCAGCAGCTCCCAGAAGGGGTCAGGGGGCACTGAAGCTTTCTTT	CASSSQKGSGGTEAFF	TRBD1	few	TRBV7-6	TRBJ1-1
TGTGCCAGCAGCTCCCTTACGGGACAGGGCCAGGAGACCCAGTACTTC	CASSSLTGQGQETQYF	TRBD1	few	TRBV7-8	TRBJ2-5